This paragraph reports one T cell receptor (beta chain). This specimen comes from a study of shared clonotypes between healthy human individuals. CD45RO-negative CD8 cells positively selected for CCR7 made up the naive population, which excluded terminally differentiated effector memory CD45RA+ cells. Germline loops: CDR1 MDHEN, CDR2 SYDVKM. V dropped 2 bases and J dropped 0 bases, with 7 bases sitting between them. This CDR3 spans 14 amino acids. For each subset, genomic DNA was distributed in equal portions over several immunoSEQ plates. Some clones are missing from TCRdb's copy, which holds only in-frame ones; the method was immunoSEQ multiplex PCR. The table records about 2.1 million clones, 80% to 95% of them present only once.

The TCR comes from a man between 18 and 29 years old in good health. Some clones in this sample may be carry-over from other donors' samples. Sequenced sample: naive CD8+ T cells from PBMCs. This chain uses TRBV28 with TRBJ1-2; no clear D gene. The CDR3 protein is CASSLRVANYGYTF. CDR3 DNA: TGTGCCAGCAGTTTACGGGTTGCTAACTATGGCTACACCTTC.